These 12 T cell receptor beta chains were all obtained from the same sample, sequenced in a study of cytomegalovirus exposure and HLA in healthy donors. 13 Jbeta primers and 60 Vbeta primers were used for the PCR. Profiled with immunoSEQ multiplex PCR; TCRdb holds only in-frame clones, not every one. The sample has roughly 200,000 clones, 75% to 90% seen once; the top ten hold around 1.4%. Sequenced sample: PBMCs. These receptors all stem from a man aged 25-45 years in good health and CMV-seronegative.

The rearrangement links TRBV19 to TRBJ1-6; tentative D call: TRBD1 (5 bases). Germline V gene sequence: CDR1 LNHDA, CDR2 SQIVND (reference sequence). The CDR3 covers 18 residues. Between the trimmed V and J ends, which lost 5 bases and 0 bases, there was a span of 17 bases. Here the CDR3 reads CASSPPGLRSSYNSPLHF. CDR3 sequence (DNA): TGTGCCAGTAGTCCTCCGGGACTGCGGAGCTCCTATAATTCACCCCTCCACTTT.

About this clone: Other nucleotide sequences from this sample produce the same CDR3. The genes are TRBV29-1 and TRBJ2-3; the match to TRBD2 covers 8 bases. The CDR3 length is 13 residues. From germline, CDR1 is SQVTM and CDR2 ANQGSEA. Germline trimming cut 2 bases from V and 10 bases from J; bases unmatched to any gene: 8. The CDR3 here is CSVERGGLRSQYF. CDR3 nucleotides: TGCAGCGTTGAACGGGGGGGCCTTAGGTCGCAGTATTTT.

The chain couples TRBV28 to TRBJ1-5; 7 bases map to TRBD1. J lost 4 bases, V lost 5 bases, and 8 bases had no gene match. The CDR3 runs to 15 residues. Germline-derived CDR1 and CDR2 are MDHEN and SYDVKM. CDR3 sequence: CASSPLRGRNQPQHF. The CDR3 DNA sequence: TGTGCCAGCAGTCCTCTGAGGGGGCGAAATCAGCCCCAGCATTTT.

CDR3 nucleotide sequence: TGTGCCAGCAGCAGAGTTGGGAGGGGGAAGACCCAGTACTTC. This gives the protein CASSRVGRGKTQYF. The chain carries TRBV6-5 and TRBJ2-5; D might be TRBD2 (7 bases). This CDR3 contains 14 residues. The V and J ends lost 6 bases and 6 bases respectively, with 17 bases between them. Germline CDR1 reads MNHEY; CDR2 reads SVGAGI.

The chain couples TRBV5-1 to TRBJ1-2, with TRBD1 matching over 9 bases. CDR1 is SGHRS and CDR2 is YFSETQ in the germline V gene. The CDR3 has 17 amino acids. The junction had 18 bases not matched to a gene; V was cut back by 4 bases and J by 8 bases. The CDR3 DNA reads as TGCGCCAGCAGCGCCACCGGGACAGGGTCCTCCCTTCGCGGCTACACCTTC. It translates to CASSATGTGSSLRGYTF.

The chain joins TRBV15 to TRBJ2-7; tentative D call: TRBD2 (6 bases). The ends were cut back, 0 bases at V and 0 bases at J, with 15 bases in the middle. The CDR3 runs 17 residues. CDR1 is LNHNV and CDR2 is YYDKDF in the germline V gene (reference sequence). The CDR3 sequence: CATSRDGGWRGSYEQYF. For the CDR3, the DNA is TGTGCCACCAGCAGAGATGGCGGATGGAGGGGCTCCTACGAGCAGTACTTC.

The chain uses TRBV5-1 and TRBJ2-5; 10 nucleotides match TRBD2. V was clipped by 5 bases and J by 1 base; unmatched bases: 11. Germline CDR1 reads SGHRS; CDR2 reads YFSETQ. This CDR3 contains 17 residues. The CDR3 DNA is TGCGCCAGCAGACCGATCGGACTAGCGGTACTCCAAGAGACCCAGTACTTC. Its translation: CASRPIGLAVLQETQYF.

V gene TRBV4-2 combines with J gene TRBJ1-6, with TRBD1 matching 8 bases. V trimming: 6 bases; J trimming: 7 bases; junction bases outside the gene matches: 11. Germline V gene data show CDR1 as LGHNA and CDR2 as YNFKEQ. CDR3 length equals 16 residues. CDR3 loop: CASRKTGVDWNSPLHF. The CDR3 coding sequence is TGTGCCAGCAGGAAGACAGGGGTGGATTGGAATTCACCCCTCCACTTT.

The chain is built from TRBV28 and TRBJ1-1; D ambiguous. Between the trimmed V and J ends, which lost 6 bases and 0 bases, there was a span of 8 bases. The CDR3 spans 13 residues. Germline CDR1 and CDR2: MDHEN and SYDVKM. The chain's CDR3 is CASSGLMNTEAFF. As DNA, the CDR3 is TGTGCCAGCAGCGGTCTCATGAACACTGAAGCTTTCTTT.

This clone has a handful of counts. This chain joins TRBV6-1 and TRBJ2-7; 10 nucleotides match TRBD1. The CDR3 is 14 residues long. V was pared by 4 bases and J by 3 bases, with 3 bases of the junction left unmatched. Germline V gene lookup returns CDR1 MNHNS and CDR2 SASEGT. The CDR3 reads CASSGDRGVYEQYF. The CDR3 nucleotides read TGTGCCAGCAGTGGGGACAGGGGAGTCTACGAGCAGTACTTC.

In its sample, this clone was seen once. This chain connects TRBV29-1 to TRBJ2-5; D possibly corresponds to TRBD2 (6 bases). Germline CDR1 is SQVTM and CDR2 is ANQGSEA. V lost 4 bases and J lost 4, with 10 bases in between. The CDR3 consists of 12 residues. The CDR3 sequence: CSVVLAPETQYF. CDR3 DNA sequence: TGCAGCGTTGTACTAGCCCCAGAGACCCAGTACTTC.

The chain is built from TRBV30 and TRBJ2-2; 12 bases align to TRBD2. The CDR3 length is 17 residues. The trim removed 5 bases at V and 0 bases at J, leaving 7 bases unmatched. Germline V gene sequence: CDR1 GTSNPN, CDR2 SVGIG (reference sequence). The chain's CDR3 is CAWSKLAGGPNTGELFF. DNA for the CDR3: TGTGCCTGGTCAAAACTAGCGGGAGGACCGAACACCGGGGAGCTGTTTTTT. Full variable domain (missing parts from reference TRBV30 and TRBJ2-2): SQTIHQWPATLVQPVGSPLSLECTVEGTSNPNLYWYRQAAGRGLQLLFYSVGIGQISSEVPQNLSASRPQDRQFILSSKKLLLSDSGFYLCAWSKLAGGPNTGELFFGEGSRLTVL.